Presented here are 21 T cell receptor beta chains from one specimen sequenced in a study of OX40 agonist ivuxolimab in advanced cancers. Assay: immunoSEQ multiplex PCR; the TCRdb copy retains only in-frame clones and omits some. The data hold about 84,000 clones, with 85% to 95% observed a single time. This sample comprised CD4+ or CD8+ T cells sorted from blood, obtained in a trial of the OX40 agonist ivuxolimab. The receptors shown here come from an adult with an advanced solid tumor such as melanoma, head and neck, liver or kidney cancer.

About this clone itself: One end of the junction fails to match germline, which may point to a read error. The J gene is TRBJ2-3, the V gene TRBV7-9; D uncertain. This CDR3 comprises 13 residues. Germline V CDR1 and CDR2: SEHNR, FQNEAQ (reference sequence). The CDR3 here is CASSLALWTTQYF. Written as DNA, the CDR3 is TGTGCTAGCAGCTTAGCCTTGTGGACTACGCAGTATTTT.

J is TRBJ1-6 and V is TRBV4-3; TRBD1 is a possible D gene (6 bases). This CDR3 has 14 residues. Trimming stripped 3 bases from V and 7 bases from J, with 10 bases between. Germline loops: CDR1 LGHNA, CDR2 YSLEER. The DNA of the CDR3 is TGCGCCAGCAGCCATGGCCAGGGGAATTCACCCCTCCACTTT. This gives the protein CASSHGQGNSPLHF.

The V call is TRBV7-9, the J call TRBJ2-7; D may be TRBD2 (5 bases). There are 14 residues in the CDR3. With 4 bases removed from V and 1 base from J, the gap between germline ends came to 11 bases. Germline V gives CDR1 SEHNR, CDR2 FQNEAQ (reference sequence). CDR3 bases: TGTGCCAGCAGCTCACCCGGGAAATCCTACGAGCAGTACTTC. Translation: CASSSPGKSYEQYF.

V is TRBV9 and J is TRBJ2-2; 9 bases agree with TRBD2. The CDR3 contains 16 residues. V shed 4 bases, J shed 1 base, and the junction held 5 bases outside the gene matches. In germline, CDR1 is SGDLS, CDR2 YYNGEE. The CDR3 sequence is CASSSTSGLNTGELFF. CDR3 nucleotide sequence: TGTGCCAGCAGCTCTACTAGCGGGTTGAACACCGGGGAGCTGTTTTTT.

The chain employs TRBV5-6 and TRBJ2-1, with 10 bases matching TRBD2. V was pared by 0 bases and J by 9 bases, with 9 bases of the junction left unmatched. The length of the CDR3 is 16 residues. From germline, CDR1 is SGHDT and CDR2 YYEEEE. The CDR3 sequence: CASSLGVAGGSSEQFF. The CDR3 bases are TGTGCCAGCAGCTTGGGGGTAGCGGGAGGTAGTAGTGAGCAGTTCTTC.

The chain has TRBV7-3 and TRBJ1-1, with 10 bases fitting TRBD1. CDR1 is SGHTA and CDR2 is FQGTGA in the germline V gene. The CDR3 spans 13 residues. Trimming cost V 2 bases and J 11 bases; bases outside gene matches: 5. CDR3 in DNA: TGTGCCAGCAGCTTAGTAGGGACAGGGGATGCTTTCTTT. Encoded protein: CASSLVGTGDAFF.

This clone was seen only once. In DNA, the CDR3 is TGTGCCAGCAGTATAAACCAAGAGACCCAGTACTTC. Its protein product is CASSINQETQYF. The chain links TRBV11-2 to TRBJ2-5; D gene uncertain. The CDR3 covers 12 residues. Germline loops: CDR1 SGHAT, CDR2 FQNNGV. The ends were cut back, 6 bases at V and 0 bases at J, with 5 bases in the middle. Variable domain in full (rest from reference TRBV11-2 and TRBJ2-5): EAGVAQSPRYKIIEKRQSVAFWCNPISGHATLYWYQQILGQGPKLLIQFQNNGVVDDSQLPKDRFSAERLKGVDSTLKIQPAKLEDSAVYLCASSINQETQYFGPGTRLLVL.

CDR3 coding DNA: TGTGCCAGTAGTCCCCGGACAGGAGCAGTTAACTATGGCTACACCTTC. Translating it yields CASSPRTGAVNYGYTF. The rearrangement joins TRBV19 to TRBJ1-2; TRBD1 matches at 7 bases. CDR1 and CDR2 (germline): LNHDA, SQIVND (reference sequence). The CDR3 extends over 16 amino acids. Trimming cost V 5 bases and J 1 base; bases outside gene matches: 10.

The V and J genes are TRBV2 and TRBJ1-1; 12 bases fit TRBD1. This CDR3 region has 15 residues. Germline V CDR1 and CDR2: SNHLY, FYNNEI. Losses at the gene ends were 5 bases for V and 4 bases for J; bases not matched to a gene: 5. This CDR3 is CASSLGQGAVTEAFF. In nucleotides, the CDR3 is TGTGCCAGCAGTCTGGGACAGGGGGCCGTCACTGAAGCTTTCTTT.

V and J are TRBV28 and TRBJ2-7, with 15 nucleotides matching TRBD2. CDR1 is MDHEN and CDR2 is SYDVKM in the germline V gene. The CDR3 extends over 17 amino acids. V lost 5 bases, J lost 3 bases, and 8 bases stayed unmatched. CDR3 sequence reads: CASSTGLAGGKFYEQYF. The CDR3 DNA reads as TGTGCCAGCAGTACAGGACTAGCGGGAGGGAAATTCTACGAGCAGTACTTC.

The chain employs TRBV23-1 and TRBJ2-1; no reliable D call. TRBV23-1 is placed among ORFs of uncertain function. Trimming left V 8 bases short and J 5 bases short, with 22 bases between. This CDR3 region has 16 residues. The CDR3 coding sequence is TGCGCCAGCCGTCGGCGGAGCCGGTCCAGCGACAATGAGCAGTTCTTC. Encoded protein: CASRRRSRSSDNEQFF.

The J gene is TRBJ2-7, the V gene TRBV14; perhaps TRBD2 as D (5 bases). CDR3 length: 14 amino acids. Germline V gene sequence: CDR1 SGHDN, CDR2 FVKESK. V was cut by 3 bases and J by 4 bases, with 13 bases left in between. CDR3 nucleotide sequence: TGTGCCAGCAGCCAGGACCCCACGGGGTACGAGCAGTACTTC. It translates to CASSQDPTGYEQYF.

V usage is TRBV2 and J usage is TRBJ2-5; 10 bases agree with TRBD2. Germline V lookup: CDR1 SNHLY, CDR2 FYNNEI. V gave up 4 bases and J gave up 3 bases; unmatched junction bases: 8. The CDR3 totals 16 residues. The CDR3 DNA is TGTGCCAGCAGTGCGGAAACTAGCGGGGTCAAAGAGACCCAGTACTTC. Protein: CASSAETSGVKETQYF.

This chain uses TRBV6-5 with TRBJ2-3, with D possibly TRBD2 on 6 matching bases. Germline V CDR1 and CDR2: MNHEY, SVGAGI. The CDR3 sequence is 15 residues long. Between the trimmed V and J ends, which lost 2 bases and 1 base, there was a span of 10 bases. DNA of the CDR3: TGTGCCAGCAGTTACGCGATAGCGGGCACAGATACGCAGTATTTT. This gives the protein CASSYAIAGTDTQYF.

This clone was picked up one time. V usage is TRBV4-1 and J usage is TRBJ2-1; perhaps TRBD2 as D (5 bases). CDR1 and CDR2 from the germline V gene are MGHRA and YSYEKL. The length of the CDR3 is 13 residues. Trimming removed 5 bases from V and 8 bases from J, with 13 bases in between. Written as DNA, the CDR3 is TGCGCCAGCAGCGCACTAGGGATCCATGAGCAGTTCTTC. It specifies CASSALGIHEQFF.

The CDR3 DNA reads TGCGCCAGCCGTTGGGGCTCTGGAAACACCATATATTTT. Its protein product is CASRWGSGNTIYF. The chain recombines TRBV5-1 with TRBJ1-3; D gene uncertain. The V gene's germline CDR1 is SGHRS and CDR2 YFSETQ. Trimming cost V 7 bases and J 0 bases, with 8 bases left between them. The CDR3 totals 13 residues. The whole variable domain, filled in from reference TRBV5-1 and TRBJ1-3, reads KAGVTQTPRYLIKTRGQQVTLSCSPISGHRSVSWYQQTPGQGLQFLFEYFSETQRNKGNFPGRFSGRQFSNSRSEMNVSTLELGDSALYLCASRWGSGNTIYFGEGSWLTVV.

The chain couples TRBV5-6 to TRBJ1-1; tentative D call: TRBD1 (6 bases). The CDR3 sequence is 15 residues long. Per germline, CDR1 SGHDT and CDR2 YYEEEE. V shed 0 bases and J shed 1 base, with 10 bases lying between them. Here the CDR3 reads CASSLVPGANTEAFF. The DNA of the CDR3 is TGTGCCAGCAGCTTGGTGCCGGGGGCGAACACTGAAGCTTTCTTT.

This clone was observed a single time. The chain recombines TRBV2 with TRBJ2-7; 9 nucleotides agree with TRBD1. The length of the CDR3 is 16 residues. Germline V gene lookup returns CDR1 SNHLY and CDR2 FYNNEI. Trimming cost V 8 bases and J 2 bases; bases outside gene matches: 13. The CDR3 spells CASLKGGTGRPYEQYF. The CDR3 DNA reads TGTGCCAGCCTAAAGGGGGGGACAGGGAGGCCCTACGAGCAGTACTTC. Drawing the rest from reference TRBV2 and TRBJ2-7, the complete variable domain is EPEVTQTPSHQVTQMGQEVILRCVPISNHLYFYWYRQILGQKVEFLVSFYNNEISEKSEIFDDQFSVERPDGSNFTLKIRSTKLEDSAMYFCASLKGGTGRPYEQYFGPGTRLTVT.

V is TRBV4-1 and J is TRBJ2-1, with 7 positions matching TRBD2. J lost 7 bases, V lost 0 bases, and 12 bases had no gene match. Germline CDR1 reads MGHRA; CDR2 reads YSYEKL. The length of the CDR3 is 17 residues. CDR3 sequence reads: CASSQEVLRELSNEQFF. CDR3 bases: TGCGCCAGCAGCCAAGAGGTGCTGCGGGAGCTAAGTAATGAGCAGTTCTTC.

The chain joins TRBV5-6 to TRBJ2-1; tentatively, D is TRBD2 (6 bases). Germline V gives CDR1 SGHDT, CDR2 YYEEEE. Trimming left V 0 bases short and J 0 bases short, with 7 bases between. The CDR3 runs to 15 residues. CDR3 in DNA: TGTGCCAGCAGCTTGGTGGACTACTCCTACAATGAGCAGTTCTTC. Amino acid sequence: CASSLVDYSYNEQFF.

The chain joins TRBV7-2 to TRBJ2-7; 7 bases line up with TRBD1. V gave up 1 base and J gave up 1 base; unmatched junction bases: 7. The V gene's germline CDR1 is SGHTA and CDR2 FQGNSA. CDR3 size: 16 residues. DNA of the CDR3: TGTGCCAGCAGCTTAGTAGCTCCGGGACAGTCCTACGAGCAGTACTTC. Its translation: CASSLVAPGQSYEQYF.